This is a list of T cell receptor beta chains from one sample in a study of cytomegalovirus exposure and HLA in healthy donors. Profiled with immunoSEQ multiplex PCR; TCRdb holds only in-frame clones, not every one. The repertoire holds about 150,000 clones, with over 60% as singletons. The sequencing sample was made of PBMCs. The receptors were sampled from a woman under 40 in good health and CMV-seropositive. The CDR3 runs from the conserved cysteine through the conserved F or W. The D gene is left open where the match is weak. Not every row has a clone size; where given, it reads once, few, many or a size class.

j_gene | v_gene | abundance | d_gene | CDR3nt | CDR3aa
TRBJ1-2 | TRBV2 | few | NA | TGTGCCAGCAGTGAAGCAGGGGCCGACTATGGCTACACCTTC | CASSEAGADYGYTF
TRBJ1-2 | TRBV5-1 | few | TRBD1 | TGCGCCAGCAGCTTATCCCACTCAGGGGGAGGAGGGAACTATGGCTACACCTTC | CASSLSHSGGGGNYGYTF
TRBJ2-7 | TRBV5-1 | NA | NA | TGCGCCAGCAGCCTGGCCGAGACAGCGACCCAAGGGCAGTACTTC | CASSLAETATQGQYF
TRBJ2-3 | TRBV5-6 | few | NA | TGTGCCAGCAGCTTCTTCACAGATACGCAGTATTTT | CASSFFTDTQYF
TRBJ1-2 | TRBV10-3 | NA | NA | TGTGCCATCAGTGACCTCGGGGAGAACTATGGCTACACCTTC | CAISDLGENYGYTF
TRBJ2-1 | TRBV9 | NA | TRBD1 | TGTGCCAGCAGCGTAGGACAGGGGGGAAACAATGAGCAGTTCTTC | CASSVGQGGNNEQFF
TRBJ2-2 | TRBV30 | few | NA | TGTGCCTGGAGTGTACAGGGCTCGAACACCGGGGAGCTGTTTTTT | CAWSVQGSNTGELFF
TRBJ1-2 | TRBV5-6 | NA | NA | TGTGCCAGCGGCCCAATGACAGAATTAAATGGCTACACCTTC | CASGPMTELNGYTF
TRBJ1-3 | TRBV13 | once | NA | TGTGCTTGCCGGACAGCCTCTGGAAACACCATATATTTT | CACRTASGNTIYF
TRBJ2-2 | TRBV6-1 | NA | NA | TGTGCCAGCCGACTGGGTGGATATTTGAGTGGGGAGCTGTTTTTT | CASRLGGYLSGELFF
TRBJ2-7 | TRBV10-1 | few | NA | TGCGCCAGCAGTGAGGGGCTAGCTGGTTACGAGCAGTACTTC | CASSEGLAGYEQYF
TRBJ1-2 | TRBV4-1 | NA | NA | TGCGCCAGCAGCCAACTAATAGGGGTGTTTGGTGGCTACACCTTC | CASSQLIGVFGGYTF
TRBJ2-2 | TRBV19 | few | TRBD2 | TGTGCCATGGAACGGGGGACTAGCGGGAGTGGCTCGAACACCGGGGAGCTGTTTTTT | CAMERGTSGSGSNTGELFF
TRBJ2-7 | TRBV13 | NA | NA | TGTGCCAGCAGCCGCACCGACGGGACTCCCTACGAGCAGTACTTC | CASSRTDGTPYEQYF
TRBJ2-7 | TRBV6-1 | NA | TRBD2 | TGTGCCAGCAGTGGGGGCGGCGGGAGTAGTCCCTACGAGCAGTACTTC | CASSGGGGSSPYEQYF
TRBJ1-1 | TRBV6-6 | NA | TRBD1 | TGTGCCAGCATTACAGGGGGAGTTGACACTGAAGCTTTCTTT | CASITGGVDTEAFF
TRBJ2-5 | TRBV21-1 | NA | NA | NA | CASTSVGQGAEETQYF
TRBJ1-2 | TRBV30 | NA | NA | TGTGCCTGGAGTCCCGCAGGATATGGCTACACCTTC | CAWSPAGYGYTF
TRBJ1-3 | TRBV6-5 | few | NA | TGTGCCAGCGGACTCCCCTCTGGAAACACCATATATTTT | CASGLPSGNTIYF
TRBJ2-1 | TRBV5-1 | NA | TRBD2 | TGCGCCAGCAGCCGAGGACTAGCGGTGTCCTACAATGAGCAGTTCTTC | CASSRGLAVSYNEQFF
TRBJ2-5 | TRBV2 | NA | TRBD2 | TGTGCCAGTGGTCTCGGGGGGGAGACCCAGTACTTC | CASGLGGETQYF
TRBJ1-1 | TRBV6-5 | NA | TRBD1 | TGTGCCAGCAGTTCTACAGGGGGTAGTTACGAAGCTTTCTTT | CASSSTGGSYEAFF
TRBJ2-3 | TRBV10-2 | NA | NA | TGCGCCAGCAGTGACGAGGGTACGCAGTATTTT | CASSDEGTQYF
TRBJ2-6 | TRBV7-9 | once | NA | TGTGCCAGCAGCTTACTCCGGGACACGAACTCTGGGGCCAACGTCCTGACTTTC | CASSLLRDTNSGANVLTF
TRBJ2-7 | TRBV6-4 | NA | NA | TGTGCCAGCAGTGACGGGGCAGGGAATGGCGAGCAGTACTTC | CASSDGAGNGEQYF
TRBJ1-2 | TRBV9 | NA | TRBD1 | TGTGCCAGCAGCGTAGGTCCAGGGGGCGACTATGGCTACACCTTC | CASSVGPGGDYGYTF
TRBJ2-5 | TRBV2 | few | NA | TGTGCCAGCAGTGTAAGAGGCCTGGAGACCCAGTACTTC | CASSVRGLETQYF
TRBJ2-6 | TRBV7-8 | NA | TRBD1 | TGTGCCAGCAGCTTAGATGAGGGGGCAGGGGCCAACGTCCTGACTTTC | CASSLDEGAGANVLTF
TRBJ2-3 | TRBV5-8 | NA | NA | TGTGCCAGCAGCTTGGGGGGGCTAGGGTATTTT | CASSLGGLGYF
TRBJ1-1 | TRBV27 | few | NA | TGTGCCAGCAGTTTATTGATAAGCGGGACTACTGAAGCTTTCTTT | CASSLLISGTTEAFF
TRBJ2-5 | TRBV5-1 | few | TRBD2 | TGCGCCAGCAGCTTGGGGACTAGCAGGGAGACCCAGTACTTC | CASSLGTSRETQYF
TRBJ1-1 | TRBV2 | NA | NA | TGTGCCAGCAGTGCCGGTCCCTGGGCAGTCTCGAGAGCTTTCTTT | CASSAGPWAVSRAFF
TRBJ1-1 | TRBV29-1 | NA | TRBD1 | TGCAGCGCAACCCGGGACAGGGGAGACACTGAAGCTTTCTTT | CSATRDRGDTEAFF
TRBJ2-2 | TRBV9 | NA | TRBD1 | TGTGCCAGCAGCGTAGAGGGACAGGGGAACACCGGGGAGCTGTTTTTT | CASSVEGQGNTGELFF
TRBJ1-1 | TRBV5-8 | few | NA | TGTGCCAGCAGCTCCCAGGGTAGGACTGAAGCTTTCTTT | CASSSQGRTEAFF
TRBJ2-7 | TRBV6-5 | NA | TRBD2 | TGTGCCAGCAGTCCGGTCGGCCGGGAGGGGTACGAGCAGTACTTC | CASSPVGREGYEQYF
TRBJ2-2 | TRBV7-9 | NA | NA | TGTGCCAGCAGCGGGAGTGGGAGTACCGGGGAGCTGTTTTTT | CASSGSGSTGELFF
TRBJ1-3 | TRBV6-5 | NA | NA | TGTGCCAGCAGTTACAGCAGGGGTTCTGGAAACACCATATATTTT | CASSYSRGSGNTIYF
TRBJ2-7 | TRBV15 | NA | TRBD2 | TGTGCCACCAGCACGGGCGGGAGCTCCTACGAGCAGTACTTC | CATSTGGSSYEQYF
TRBJ2-7 | TRBV4-2 | few | TRBD2 | TGTGCCAGCAGCCTACGGACTAGCGGGGCAACCTACGAGCAGTACTTC | CASSLRTSGATYEQYF
TRBJ2-5 | TRBV7-8 | NA | TRBD2 | TGTGCCAGCTCCCCCCTGAATAGCGGGGGTTTAGGGGAGACCCAGTACTTC | CASSPLNSGGLGETQYF